These 21 T cell receptor beta chains came from one sample sequenced in a study of T cell responses to AZD1222 COVID-19 vaccine (dated by TCRdb to about 2021). The sample's time point label is to be understood as: baseline before first vaccination. Libraries came from the immunoSEQ multiplex PCR assay. This immuneACCESS table, as held by TCRdb, lists in-frame sequences with V and J called but not all clones. Of the missing ones, under half trace to an unresolved V gene in checked studies; the others have no known cause. For this sample there are about 140,000 clones; around nine tenths appear just once. Together, the top ten hold approximately 1.5% of the sample. The source was peripheral blood, collected on day 0 of AZD1222 vaccination. The source of these receptors is an adult in good health.

This sequence joins TRBV9 and TRBJ2-1; TRBD2 is a possible D gene (6 bases). The CDR3 is 15 amino acids. Trimming took off 0 bases at V and 4 bases at J, with 11 bases between the two ends. The germline CDR1 and CDR2 sequences are SGDLS and YYNGEE. For the CDR3, the DNA is TGTGCCAGCAGCGTAGAAGGGGCGGGGTACAATGAGCAGTTCTTC. Its translation is CASSVEGAGYNEQFF.

This chain links TRBV12-3 or TRBV12-4 with TRBJ2-5, with 7 positions matching TRBD1. Losses at the gene ends were 8 bases for V and 6 bases for J; bases not matched to a gene: 9. The CDR3 covers 13 residues. The CDR3 nucleotides read TGTGCCAGCCAACCCCAAAGGGGGCAGACCCAGTACTTC. This codes for CASQPQRGQTQYF.

This sequence joins TRBV9 and TRBJ2-3; TRBD1 is a possible D gene (6 bases). Germline-derived CDR1 and CDR2 are SGDLS and YYNGEE. V was pared by 1 base and J by 5 bases, with 20 bases between. The CDR3 has 17 amino acids. The CDR3, as DNA: TGTGCCAGCAGCGTAAGGGAACCGGGACAAGTTAAAGATACGCAGTATTTT. It codes for CASSVREPGQVKDTQYF.

V and J are TRBV27 and TRBJ1-1; TRBD1 agrees at 9 bases. This CDR3 spans 15 amino acids. V shed 6 bases and J 1 base; nucleotides not matched to a gene: 6. Germline V CDR1 and CDR2: MNHEY, SMNVEV (reference sequence). The CDR3 DNA follows: TGTGCCAGCAGACCGGACAGGGGCCGGAACACTGAAGCTTTCTTT. This sequence encodes CASRPDRGRNTEAFF.

V is TRBV14 and J is TRBJ2-3; D may be TRBD1 or TRBD2 (5 bases each). The CDR3 sequence is 11 residues long. Per germline, CDR1 SGHDN and CDR2 FVKESK. V was clipped by 10 bases and J by 8 bases, with 13 bases between them. CDR3 coding DNA: TGTGCCACCTCTCCGGGACCTACGCAGTATTTT. Translating gives CATSPGPTQYF.

The gene calls are TRBV11-1 and TRBJ1-5, with D possibly being TRBD1 (6 bases). CDR1 and CDR2 (germline): SGHAT, FQDESV (reference sequence). V was shortened by 5 bases and J by 3 bases, with 8 bases between the two germline ends. The CDR3 is 13 residues long. The CDR3 nucleotides read TGTGCCAGCAGCCAGGGGAACAATCAGCCCCAGCATTTT. This translates into CASSQGNNQPQHF.

The chain joins TRBV7-8 to TRBJ1-3; D not certain. Germline V gene data show CDR1 as SGHVS and CDR2 as FQNEAQ. The V gene lost 5 bases and the J gene lost 3 bases, with 14 bases spanning the gap. The CDR3 has 15 amino acids. CDR3 residues: CASSPALWGGNTIYF. CDR3 in DNA: TGTGCCAGCAGCCCCGCTCTCTGGGGTGGAAACACCATATATTTT.

This clone showed up just once. The chain joins TRBV3-1 (or the pseudogene TRBV3-2) to TRBJ1-2; the D gene is possibly TRBD1 (6 bases). CDR3 length: 16 amino acids. V lost 2 bases and J 4 bases, leaving 17 bases between the germline ends. Germline assignment: CDR1 LGHDT and CDR2 YNNKEL (reference sequence). The CDR3 bases are TGTGCCAGCAGCCAATATAATGACAGGCTGAGCTATGGCTACACCTTC. Translating it yields CASSQYNDRLSYGYTF.

The rearrangement links TRBV18 to TRBJ2-1, with 15 bases lining up with TRBD2. The CDR3 is 15 amino acids. Germline V gives CDR1 KGHSH, CDR2 LQKENI. J gave up 6 bases and V 4 bases, and 1 base lay outside the gene matches. Written as DNA, the CDR3 is TGTGCCAGCTCACGGGGACTAGCGGGAGGCAATGAGCAGTTCTTC. The encoded protein is CASSRGLAGGNEQFF.

For the CDR3, the DNA is TGTGCCAGCAGCCCCTTTCGTATGTGGGCAGGGAGTCACTATGGCTACACCTTC. This encodes CASSPFRMWAGSHYGYTF. The chain is built from TRBV3-1 (or the pseudogene TRBV3-2) and TRBJ1-2; tentative D call: TRBD1 (5 bases). Per the germline V gene, CDR1 is LGHDT and CDR2 is YNNKEL (reference sequence). CDR3 length: 18 amino acids. V shed 4 bases and J shed 3 bases, with 24 bases lying between them.

The genes are TRBV9 and TRBJ2-5; the D is unclear. Germline V lookup: CDR1 SGDLS, CDR2 YYNGEE. The V and J ends lost 2 bases and 1 base respectively, with 6 bases between them. This CDR3 is built from 13 residues. In DNA, the CDR3 is TGTGCCAGCAGCGTTTCCCCCCAAGAGACCCAGTACTTC. As protein: CASSVSPQETQYF.

This clone was counted once. V gene TRBV5-6 combines with J gene TRBJ2-1, with TRBD2 as a possible D gene (5 bases). CDR3 length equals 15 residues. V dropped 0 bases and J dropped 9 bases, with 16 bases sitting between them. From germline, CDR1 is SGHDT and CDR2 YYEEEE. The CDR3 nucleotides are TGTGCCAGCAGCTTGGCCATGCTGGTCGAGGGTGAGCAGTTCTTC. Translation gives CASSLAMLVEGEQFF.

The chain recombines TRBV5-1 with TRBJ2-1; possibly TRBD1 or TRBD2 for D (7 bases each). Germline assignment: CDR1 SGHRS and CDR2 YFSETQ. V shed 3 bases and J shed 9 bases, with 10 bases lying between them. This CDR3 has 12 amino acids. The CDR3 bases are TGCGCCAGCAGCTCAGGGGGGGCTGAGCAGTTCTTC. The encoded protein is CASSSGGAEQFF.

The sample holds a few counts of this clone. The V gene is TRBV20-1, the J gene TRBJ1-1, with unresolved D. Deletions cut 3 bases from V and 2 bases from J, with 4 bases between. CDR3 length: 11 amino acids. Per germline, CDR1 DFQATT and CDR2 SNEGSKA (reference sequence). CDR3 bases: TGCAGTGCTAGTCAAAACACTGAAGCTTTCTTT. Amino acids: CSASQNTEAFF.

This clone was counted once. The chain has TRBV6-5 and TRBJ2-4, with D unresolved. Germline assignment: CDR1 MNHEY and CDR2 SVGAGI. V gave up 7 bases and J gave up 6 bases, with 16 bases separating them. CDR3 size: 14 residues. CDR3 nucleotides: TGTGCCAGCACTAGTGGGAACAGTCCAAACATTCAGTACTTC. Translating it yields CASTSGNSPNIQYF.

In its sample, this clone was seen once. The J gene is TRBJ1-2, the V gene TRBV11-2, with 7 positions matching TRBD1. V lost 5 bases, J lost 2 bases, and 11 bases stayed unmatched. The germline CDR1 and CDR2 sequences are SGHAT and FQNNGV. The CDR3 runs 16 residues. The CDR3 nucleotides read TGTGCCAGCAGCCCTTGGGACAGACGGGCCAACTATGGCTACACCTTC. Translated, it gives CASSPWDRRANYGYTF.

This chain uses TRBV4-1 with TRBJ1-5, with 7 positions matching TRBD1. This CDR3 is 14 amino acids long. V trimming: 4 bases; J trimming: 5 bases; junction bases outside the gene matches: 5. Looked up from germline, CDR1 is MGHRA and CDR2 is YSYEKL. CDR3 sequence: CASSPWTGYQPQHF. CDR3 nucleotide sequence: TGCGCCAGCAGCCCCTGGACAGGCTATCAGCCCCAGCATTTT.

This clone was seen only once. The chain is built from TRBV6-1 and TRBJ1-2; a weak D match, TRBD1 (6 bases). V lost 2 bases and J 7 bases, leaving 11 bases between the germline ends. The length of the CDR3 is 13 residues. Germline V gene sequence: CDR1 MNHNS, CDR2 SASEGT. The CDR3 coding sequence is TGTGCCAGCAGTGAATACAGGGTTGGTGGCTACACCTTC. Translated, it gives CASSEYRVGGYTF.

This clone has a handful of counts. V and J are TRBV29-1 and TRBJ2-1, with D tentatively TRBD1 (5 bases). From germline, CDR1 is SQVTM and CDR2 ANQGSEA. V was clipped by 3 bases and J by 0 bases, with 6 bases between them. The CDR3 runs 13 residues. The CDR3 nucleotides read TGCAGCGTTGACCAGGGCTCCTACAATGAGCAGTTCTTC. Protein: CSVDQGSYNEQFF.

This rearrangement joins TRBV10-2 to TRBJ2-1; TRBD2 matches 10 bases. Looked up from germline, CDR1 is WSHSY and CDR2 is SAAADI. Trimming cost V 10 bases and J 3 bases; bases outside gene matches: 18. The CDR3 is 18 amino acids. CDR3 loop: CATTLRFTGTSVYNEQFF. As DNA, the CDR3 is TGCGCCACCACTCTGAGATTTACCGGGACTAGCGTCTACAATGAGCAGTTCTTC.

The chain links TRBV28 to TRBJ1-3; possibly TRBD1 for D (5 bases). Trimming took 7 bases from V and 1 from J, leaving 17 bases between them. The CDR3 spans 16 residues. Germline loops: CDR1 MDHEN, CDR2 SYDVKM. CDR3 coding DNA: TGTGCCAGCACTGAGGCAGGGAGGGTTTCTGGAAACACCATATATTTT. The encoded protein is CASTEAGRVSGNTIYF.